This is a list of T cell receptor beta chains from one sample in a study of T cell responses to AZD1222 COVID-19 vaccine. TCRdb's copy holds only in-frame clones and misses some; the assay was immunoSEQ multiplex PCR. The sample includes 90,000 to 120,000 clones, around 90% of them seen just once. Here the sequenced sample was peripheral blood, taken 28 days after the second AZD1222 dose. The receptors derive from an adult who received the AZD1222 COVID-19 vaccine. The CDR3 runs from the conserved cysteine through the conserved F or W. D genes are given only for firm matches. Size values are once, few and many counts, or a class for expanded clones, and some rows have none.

TGTGCCAGCAGCCGACAGGGGACAGGGATGACAGATACGCAGTATTTT | CASSRQGTGMTDTQYF | TRBD1 | NA | TRBJ2-3 | TRBV7-9
TGTGCCACCCAGTGGGCTAGCGGGGGAGGGGCAGATACGCAGTATTTT | CATQWASGGGADTQYF | TRBD2 | NA | TRBJ2-3 | TRBV19
TGTGCCAGCAGCGACAGGGTGGCGGACGAGCAGTACTTC | CASSDRVADEQYF | TRBD1 | NA | TRBJ2-7 | TRBV5-8
TGTGCCAGCAGTTACTCTGTCGCCTCGAACAATTCACCCCTCCACTTT | CASSYSVASNNSPLHF | NA | NA | TRBJ1-6 | TRBV6-5
TGTGCCAGCAGTTTATCTCCAGATACGCAGTATTTT | CASSLSPDTQYF | NA | NA | TRBJ2-3 | TRBV28
TGTGCCAGCAGTTATGAGGGGGTCGATTCACCCCTCCACTTT | CASSYEGVDSPLHF | NA | few | TRBJ1-6 | TRBV6-5
TGTGCCAGCAGCCTCGGGGGTGGCACCTCCAGCACTGAAGCTTTCTTT | CASSLGGGTSSTEAFF | NA | NA | TRBJ1-1 | TRBV16
TGTGCCAGCAGTGAAAGGGACGGGGGGTACGAGACCCAGTACTTC | CASSERDGGYETQYF | TRBD2 | NA | TRBJ2-5 | TRBV6-1
TGTGCCAGCAGCTTTCGACGGGAGAATTCACCCCTCCACTTT | CASSFRRENSPLHF | NA | NA | TRBJ1-6 | TRBV7-9
TGTGCCTGGAGTCATACGGGCCCGGGAGAGCAGTACTTC | CAWSHTGPGEQYF | NA | NA | TRBJ2-7 | TRBV30
TGTGCCAGCAGCCAAGACCGGGGACAGGGGGCCACAGATACGCAGTATTTT | CASSQDRGQGATDTQYF | TRBD1 | NA | TRBJ2-3 | TRBV4-2
TGTGCCACCAGGGGCGGACAGGGGCGAACTGAAGCTTTCTTT | CATRGGQGRTEAFF | TRBD1 | NA | TRBJ1-1 | TRBV24-1
TGTGCCAGCAGCTTATCGGAGTCGTATAGCGGATATGGCTACACCTTC | CASSLSESYSGYGYTF | NA | NA | TRBJ1-2 | TRBV7-8
TGTGCCAGCAGTTTCCGGGGGATTGAGACCCAGTACTTC | CASSFRGIETQYF | NA | NA | TRBJ2-5 | TRBV12-3/TRBV12-4
TGTGCCAGCAGCTCTGGAACGGGGGAACAAGGTCAGCCCCAGCATTTT | CASSSGTGEQGQPQHF | NA | NA | TRBJ1-5 | TRBV7-9
TGTGCCAGCAGCTTGGGGGGGACCTCCTACAATGAGCAGTTCTTC | CASSLGGTSYNEQFF | NA | NA | TRBJ2-1 | TRBV5-4
TGCGCCAGCAGCCAAGCTACGCGGGGGTGGGAGCAGTACTTC | CASSQATRGWEQYF | TRBD2 | NA | TRBJ2-7 | TRBV4-3
TGCGCCAGCAGTATCAGGGGAGAGGGCCCAGATACGCAGTATTTT | CASSIRGEGPDTQYF | NA | NA | TRBJ2-3 | TRBV5-1
TGCGCCAGCAGCTTTACCACGGGGACAGCCTACGAGCAGTACTTC | CASSFTTGTAYEQYF | TRBD1 | once | TRBJ2-7 | TRBV5-1
TGTGCCAGCAGCCATCGACGGCTAGGGTTCTCTGAAGCTTTCTTT | CASSHRRLGFSEAFF | NA | NA | TRBJ1-1 | TRBV3-1/TRBV3-2
TGTGCCAGCAGCCAAGTCCCGGACTGGGGTATTGGGTTCACAGATACGCAGTATTTT | CASSQVPDWGIGFTDTQYF | NA | NA | TRBJ2-3 | TRBV14
TGTGCCAGCTCACCCAACAGCTCGGGGGAAAAACTGTTTTTT | CASSPNSSGEKLFF | NA | NA | TRBJ1-4 | TRBV18